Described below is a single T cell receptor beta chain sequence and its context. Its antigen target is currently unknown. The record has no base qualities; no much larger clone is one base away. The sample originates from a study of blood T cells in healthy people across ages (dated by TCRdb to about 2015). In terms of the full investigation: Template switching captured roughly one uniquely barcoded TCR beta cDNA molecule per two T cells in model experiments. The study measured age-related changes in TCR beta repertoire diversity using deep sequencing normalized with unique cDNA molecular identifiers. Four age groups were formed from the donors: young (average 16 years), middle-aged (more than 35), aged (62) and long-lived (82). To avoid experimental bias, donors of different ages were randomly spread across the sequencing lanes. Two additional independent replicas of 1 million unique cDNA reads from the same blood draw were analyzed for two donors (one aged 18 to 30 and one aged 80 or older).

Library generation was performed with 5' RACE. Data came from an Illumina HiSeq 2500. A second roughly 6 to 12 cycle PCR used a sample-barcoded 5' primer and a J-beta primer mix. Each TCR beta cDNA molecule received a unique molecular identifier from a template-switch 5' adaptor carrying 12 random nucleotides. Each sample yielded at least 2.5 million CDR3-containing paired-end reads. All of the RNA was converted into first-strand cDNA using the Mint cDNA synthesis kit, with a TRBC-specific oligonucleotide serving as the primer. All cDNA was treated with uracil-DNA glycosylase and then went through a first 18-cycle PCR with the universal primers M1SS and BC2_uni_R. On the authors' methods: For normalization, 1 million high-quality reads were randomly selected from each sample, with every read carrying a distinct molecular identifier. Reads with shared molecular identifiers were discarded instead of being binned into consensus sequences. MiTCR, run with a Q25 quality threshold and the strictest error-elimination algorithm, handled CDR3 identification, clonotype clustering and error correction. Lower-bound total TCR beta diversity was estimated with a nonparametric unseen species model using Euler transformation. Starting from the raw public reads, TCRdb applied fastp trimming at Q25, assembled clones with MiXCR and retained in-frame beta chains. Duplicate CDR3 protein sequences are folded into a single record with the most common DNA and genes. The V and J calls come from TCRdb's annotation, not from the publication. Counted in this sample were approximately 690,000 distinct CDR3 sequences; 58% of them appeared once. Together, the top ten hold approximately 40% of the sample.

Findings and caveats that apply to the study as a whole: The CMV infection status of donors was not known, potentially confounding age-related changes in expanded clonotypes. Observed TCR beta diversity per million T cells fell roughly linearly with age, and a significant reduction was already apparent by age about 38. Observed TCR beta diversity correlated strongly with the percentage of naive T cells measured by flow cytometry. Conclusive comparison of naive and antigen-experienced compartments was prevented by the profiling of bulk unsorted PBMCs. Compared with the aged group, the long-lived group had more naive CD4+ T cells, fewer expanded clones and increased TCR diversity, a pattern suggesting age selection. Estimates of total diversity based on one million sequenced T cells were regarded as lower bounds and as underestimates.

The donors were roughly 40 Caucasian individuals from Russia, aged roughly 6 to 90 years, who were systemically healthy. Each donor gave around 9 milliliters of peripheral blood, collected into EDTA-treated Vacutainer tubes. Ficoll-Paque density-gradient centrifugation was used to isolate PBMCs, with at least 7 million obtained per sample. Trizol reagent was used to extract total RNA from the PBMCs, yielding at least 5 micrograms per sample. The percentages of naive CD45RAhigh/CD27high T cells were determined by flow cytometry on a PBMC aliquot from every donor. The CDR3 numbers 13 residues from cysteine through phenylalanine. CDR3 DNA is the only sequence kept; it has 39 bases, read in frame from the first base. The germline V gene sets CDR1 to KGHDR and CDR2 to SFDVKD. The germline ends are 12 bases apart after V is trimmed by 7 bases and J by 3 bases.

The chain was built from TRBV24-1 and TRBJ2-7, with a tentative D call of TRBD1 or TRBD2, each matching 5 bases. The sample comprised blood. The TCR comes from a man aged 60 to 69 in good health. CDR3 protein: CATRDGANYEQYF. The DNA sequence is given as TGTGCCACCAGGGACGGGGCCAACTACGAGCAGTACTTC.